This paragraph reports one T cell receptor (beta chain). Its antigen is undetermined. The data stem from a study of T cell repertoires in cytomegalovirus infection. Across the whole study: Public TCR beta signatures were indicative of both CMV infection and a matching HLA type. Study observations and caveats: CMV carriers having the relevant HLA were flagged by cumulative public TCR beta family frequency. HLA-C-restricted CMV clonotypes gave the most frequent clonotype in two of eight donors.

TCRdb re-called the reads through MiXCR, storing one row per CDR3 protein. The sample lists approximately 500,000 distinct CDR3 sequences; 26% were seen once. CDR1 is MNHNS, CDR2 SASEGT, per germline. Trimming removed 8 bases from V and 4 bases from J, with 12 bases in between. This CDR3 region has 14 residues. Sequenced material: PBMCs. The sequence was obtained from a human donor in good health (CMV status not recorded). Some clones in this sample may be carry-over from other donors' samples. The chain is built from TRBV6-1 and TRBJ2-6; TRBD1 is a possible D gene (6 bases). This chain's CDR3 is CASAGVSGANVLTF. The CDR3 coding sequence is TGTGCCAGCGCAGGGGTTTCCGGGGCCAACGTCCTGACTTTC.